The 14 T cell receptor beta chains presented below share a single source sample, sequenced in a study of blood T cell repertoires in COVID-19. Sequenced by immunoSEQ multiplex PCR; TCRdb stores in-frame clones only, minus some. The repertoire includes more than 120,000 clones, roughly 85% of them detected once, and about 2.6% sits in the top ten. Sequencing was performed on peripheral blood. The source is a human donor with acute or convalescent COVID-19. The donor label of this sample is uncertain.

The chain has TRBV24-1 and TRBJ2-2, with 8 bases identical to TRBD1. CDR1 KGHDR and CDR2 SFDVKD come from the germline V gene. The CDR3 contains 14 residues. V lost 6 bases to trimming and J lost 3 bases; unmatched junction nucleotides: 2. This chain's CDR3 is CATSTGGDTGELFF. CDR3 DNA: TGTGCCACCAGTACAGGGGGAGACACCGGGGAGCTGTTTTTT.

The V gene is TRBV19, the J gene TRBJ1-5, with D possibly being TRBD1 (6 bases). The ends were cut back, 5 bases at V and 4 bases at J, with 18 bases in the middle. Germline loops: CDR1 LNHDA, CDR2 SQIVND (reference sequence). The CDR3 loop spans 16 amino acids. CDR3 nucleotides: TGTGCCAGTAGTTTTCGAGGACAGTTCCCAAATCAGCCCCAGCATTTT. Its protein is CASSFRGQFPNQPQHF.

The chain combines TRBV12-3 or TRBV12-4 with TRBJ2-7, with unresolved D. With 2 bases removed from V and 9 bases from J, the gap between germline ends came to 14 bases. The CDR3 is made up of 13 amino acids. The CDR3 DNA follows: TGTGCCAGCAGTTTAAATGTCAGGTTTGGGCAGTACTTC. It codes for CASSLNVRFGQYF.

The gene calls are TRBV18 and TRBJ1-2; the match to TRBD1 covers 8 bases. Germline trimming cut 3 bases from V and 5 bases from J; bases unmatched to any gene: 8. The CDR3 consists of 15 residues. CDR1 and CDR2 (germline): KGHSH, LQKENI. The DNA for the CDR3 is TGTGCCAGCTCACCCACTACAGGGGGTCGGTATGGCTACACCTTC. It yields the protein CASSPTTGGRYGYTF.

The rearrangement uses TRBV19 and TRBJ1-2, with 7 bases fitting TRBD1. Per germline, CDR1 LNHDA and CDR2 SQIVND (reference sequence). The CDR3 covers 14 residues. Trimming removed 6 bases from V and 7 bases from J; junction bases left unmatched: 11. CDR3 sequence reads: CASRHRDSGGGYTF. In nucleotides, the CDR3 is TGTGCCAGTAGGCATCGGGACAGTGGGGGTGGCTACACCTTC.

This clone came up a few times. The rearrangement links TRBV5-1 to TRBJ2-1; 8 nucleotides agree with TRBD2. CDR1 is SGHRS and CDR2 is YFSETQ in the germline V gene. The junction had 15 bases not matched to a gene; V was cut back by 4 bases and J by 6 bases. CDR3 length equals 17 residues. DNA of the CDR3: TGCGCCAGCAGCATCCTTCCGGGAGGGCCGGGGGGCAATGAGCAGTTCTTC. It codes for CASSILPGGPGGNEQFF.

Remarks on this clone: The same CDR3 also results from other DNA sequences found in this sample. The chain couples TRBV4-2 to TRBJ1-5, with D possibly TRBD1 on 6 matching bases. Between the trimmed V and J ends, which lost 0 bases and 6 bases, there was a span of 12 bases. The CDR3 sequence is 15 residues long. In germline, CDR1 is LGHNA, CDR2 YNFKEQ. The CDR3 DNA sequence: TGTGCCAGCAGCCAAGATAGGGGGGGAAGTCAGCCCCAGCATTTT. Translation gives CASSQDRGGSQPQHF.

This clone has just one count. CDR3 in amino acids: CASSQVPGQGVTEAFF. The CDR3 DNA is TGTGCCAGCAGCCAAGTCCCGGGACAGGGAGTCACTGAAGCTTTCTTT. The V call is TRBV4-2, the J call TRBJ1-1; TRBD1 aligns across 9 bases. The CDR3 loop spans 16 amino acids. V shed 1 base and J 4 bases; nucleotides not matched to a gene: 7. CDR1 is LGHNA and CDR2 is YNFKEQ in the germline V gene.

The chain has TRBV29-1 and TRBJ2-7; the match to TRBD1 covers 9 bases. J was trimmed by 4 bases and V by 6 bases; bases with no gene match: 7. Germline CDR1 and CDR2: SQVTM and ANQGSEA. The CDR3 consists of 13 residues. CDR3 coding DNA: TGCAGCGTCCCGGGACAGGGTTGGTACGAGCAGTACTTC. It yields the protein CSVPGQGWYEQYF.

The chain employs TRBV19 and TRBJ2-3; 7 nucleotides agree with TRBD2. The CDR3 sequence is 15 residues long. V trimming: 7 bases; J trimming: 4 bases; junction bases outside the gene matches: 11. The germline CDR1 and CDR2 sequences are LNHDA and SQIVND (reference sequence). CDR3 sequence (DNA): TGTGCCAGTACAGTTAACGGGAGGAAGTCAGATACGCAGTATTTT. This encodes CASTVNGRKSDTQYF.

This clone has just one count. The gene calls are TRBV30 and TRBJ1-1; TRBD1 aligns across 7 bases. V lost 3 bases to trimming and J lost 3 bases; unmatched junction nucleotides: 4. CDR1 and CDR2 from the germline V gene are GTSNPN and SVGIG (reference sequence). The CDR3 covers 13 residues. The CDR3 DNA reads as TGTGCCTGGAGACGGGACAGAGACACTGAAGCTTTCTTT. Translating gives CAWRRDRDTEAFF.

The rearrangement links TRBV4-3 to TRBJ1-2; 12 bases align to TRBD1. V gave up 4 bases and J gave up 8 bases; unmatched junction bases: 8. The CDR3 has 15 residues. The germline CDR1 and CDR2 sequences are LGHNA and YSLEER. CDR3 residues: CASSPGTGGGQGYTF. The CDR3 nucleotides are TGCGCCAGCAGCCCAGGGACAGGGGGCGGTCAGGGCTACACCTTC.

J is TRBJ1-1 and V is TRBV6-2 or TRBV6-3; D ambiguous. Germline V gives CDR1 MNHEY, CDR2 SVGEGT. The ends were cut back, 4 bases at V and 2 bases at J, with 14 bases in the middle. The CDR3 runs 15 residues. The CDR3 here is CASSSPDSVNTEAFF. The CDR3 nucleotides read TGTGCCAGCAGTTCCCCAGATAGCGTCAACACTGAAGCTTTCTTT.

V and J are TRBV28 and TRBJ1-5, with 10 bases that match TRBD1. The V segment lost 5 bases and the J segment 7 bases; nucleotides outside the gene matches: 11. The V gene's germline CDR1 is MDHEN and CDR2 SYDVKM. The CDR3 is made up of 16 amino acids. The CDR3 DNA sequence: TGTGCCAGCAGTAGATCCGGGACAGGGGAGCGACAGCCCCAGCATTTT. It translates to CASSRSGTGERQPQHF.